These T cell receptor beta chains were read from a single sample in a study of preoperative IRX-2 immunotherapy in early breast cancer. TCRdb keeps only in-frame clones here, not all; method: immunoSEQ multiplex PCR. The sample yields about 19,000 clones, just under 85% seen once. The sample was lymph node tissue, taken after IRX-2 immunotherapy. These receptors were taken from a human donor with breast cancer. Both conserved end residues are part of each CDR3. Fields, in order: D gene, J gene, V gene, clone size, CDR3 protein, CDR3 DNA. The D gene is left open where the match is weak. The size of a clone is reported for some rows only, either as once, few or many, or as a class for expanded clones.

- | TRBJ1-1 | TRBV7-6 | once | CASSLEGAGAEAFF | TGTGCCAGCAGCTTAGAAGGGGCCGGGGCTGAAGCTTTCTTT
- | TRBJ2-2 | TRBV6-8 | - | CASSESGVSTGELFF | TGTGCCAGCAGTGAGTCGGGGGTTAGCACCGGGGAGCTGTTTTTT
TRBD1 | TRBJ1-1 | TRBV11-3 | - | CASSSPGGAGTEAFF | TGTGCCAGCAGCTCCCCAGGGGGCGCGGGCACTGAAGCTTTCTTT
- | TRBJ1-1 | TRBV10-2 | - | CASRPSGLNTEAFF | TGCGCCAGCAGGCCCAGCGGGCTCAACACTGAAGCTTTCTTT
TRBD1 | TRBJ2-1 | TRBV10-2 | - | CASSESKGTGLNNEQFF | TGCGCCAGCAGTGAGTCGAAAGGGACAGGGCTAAACAATGAGCAGTTCTTC
TRBD2 | TRBJ2-7 | TRBV5-1 | - | CASSTLAAQTSEQYF | TGCGCCAGCAGCACACTAGCGGCCCAAACTTCCGAGCAGTACTTC
TRBD2 | TRBJ2-5 | TRBV18 | - | CASSPREGETQYF | TGTGCCAGCTCACCAAGGGAGGGAGAGACCCAGTACTTC
TRBD1 | TRBJ1-2 | TRBV14 | - | CASRGQGTNYGYTF | TGTGCCAGCAGAGGACAGGGAACTAACTATGGCTACACCTTC
- | TRBJ2-1 | TRBV18 | - | CASSPLTPGTYNEQFF | TGTGCCAGCTCACCTTTGACCCCCGGAACCTACAATGAGCAGTTCTTC
- | TRBJ2-3 | TRBV5-1 | - | CASSLVPAGLPGGTDTQYF | TGCGCCAGCAGCTTGGTTCCGGCGGGCCTTCCCGGGGGCACAGATACGCAGTATTTT
- | TRBJ2-7 | TRBV6-8 | once | CASSWTHFDYEQYF | TGTGCCAGCAGTTGGACGCACTTTGACTACGAGCAGTACTTC
- | TRBJ1-2 | TRBV6-8 | - | CASNKGRDYGYTF | TGTGCCAGCAACAAGGGCAGGGACTATGGCTACACCTTC
- | TRBJ1-5 | TRBV19 | - | CASSMAGPGQPQHF | TGTGCCAGTAGTATGGCTGGACCCGGACAGCCCCAGCATTTT
TRBD2 | TRBJ2-1 | TRBV29-1 | - | CSVPQRGGTYNEQFF | TGCAGCGTTCCGCAGCGGGGGGGAACCTACAATGAGCAGTTCTTC
- | TRBJ1-1 | TRBV10-2 | - | CASSESTGRVRAFF | TGCGCCAGCAGTGAGTCGACCGGGAGGGTGAGGGCTTTCTTT
- | TRBJ1-1 | TRBV6-8 | - | CASSYRGLSTEAFF | TGTGCCAGCAGTTACAGGGGATTAAGCACTGAAGCTTTCTTT
- | TRBJ1-1 | TRBV15 | few | CATSRSQGPTEAFF | TGTGCCACCAGCAGATCTCAGGGTCCCACTGAAGCTTTCTTT
- | TRBJ1-1 | TRBV18 | - | CASSPLGGTEAFF | TGTGCCAGCTCACCACTCGGTGGCACTGAAGCTTTCTTT
- | TRBJ1-2 | TRBV14 | - | CASSRTNNYGYTF | TGTGCCAGCAGCCGGACGAACAACTATGGCTACACCTTC
TRBD1 | TRBJ1-3 | TRBV5-1 | - | CASSVTGTGNTIYF | TGCGCCAGCAGCGTGACAGGGACAGGAAACACCATATATTTT
TRBD2 | TRBJ2-7 | TRBV30 | once | CAWRVAGGFYEQYF | TGTGCCTGGAGGGTTGCGGGGGGATTCTACGAGCAGTACTTC
- | TRBJ1-3 | TRBV11-3 | - | CASSLDGGSISGNTIYF | TGTGCCAGCAGCTTGGACGGGGGGTCTATCTCTGGAAACACCATATATTTT
- | TRBJ1-5 | TRBV7-6 | - | CASSLDNANQPQHF | TGTGCCAGCAGCTTAGATAACGCGAATCAGCCCCAGCATTTT
- | TRBJ1-1 | TRBV30 | - | CAWSAGGMNTEAFF | TGTGCCTGGAGTGCTGGGGGAATGAACACTGAAGCTTTCTTT
TRBD2 | TRBJ2-1 | TRBV9 | - | CASSVAGRGSQNEQFF | TGTGCCAGCAGCGTAGCCGGGCGGGGGAGTCAAAATGAGCAGTTCTTC
- | TRBJ2-7 | TRBV19 | few | CASSLWDRNYEQYF | TGTGCCAGTAGTCTTTGGGACCGAAACTACGAGCAGTACTTC
TRBD1 | TRBJ1-2 | TRBV2 | - | CASSSRGTGDYGYTF | TGTGCCAGCAGTTCCAGGGGGACAGGGGACTATGGCTACACCTTC
- | TRBJ1-3 | TRBV6-8 | - | CASEPRAPGNTIYF | TGTGCCAGTGAGCCCAGGGCCCCGGGAAACACCATATATTTT
- | TRBJ1-1 | TRBV6-8 | - | CASSYDGLNTEAFF | TGTGCCAGCAGTTACGACGGCCTGAACACTGAAGCTTTCTTT
TRBD1 | TRBJ1-1 | TRBV6-8 | - | CASSRQGLGNTEAFF | TGTGCCAGCAGCCGACAGGGTTTGGGGAACACTGAAGCTTTCTTT
TRBD1 | TRBJ1-1 | TRBV18 | few | CASSPATGANTEAFF | TGTGCCAGCTCACCAGCGACAGGGGCGAACACTGAAGCTTTCTTT
- | TRBJ1-4 | TRBV7-2 | - | CASSLNRNEKLFF | TGTGCCAGCAGCTTAAACAGAAATGAAAAACTGTTTTTT
- | TRBJ2-7 | TRBV30 | - | CAWSKQIGYEQYF | TGTGCCTGGAGTAAACAGATAGGCTACGAGCAGTACTTC
TRBD1 | TRBJ2-4 | TRBV19 | few | CASRGPGTDLAKNIQYF | TGTGCCAGCCGGGGCCCCGGGACAGACTTAGCCAAAAACATTCAGTACTTC
- | TRBJ2-7 | TRBV18 | - | CASSPQGGRSSYEQYF | TGTGCCAGCTCACCCCAGGGGGGAAGGAGCTCCTACGAGCAGTACTTC